Listed below are T cell receptor beta chains from one sample, sequenced in a study of blood T cell repertoires in COVID-19. Measured with immunoSEQ multiplex PCR; TCRdb has only the in-frame clones, and not every one. Among roughly 10,000 clones listed, nearly 90% were seen once. Specimen: peripheral blood. These receptors originate from a human donor in a cohort sampled during active COVID-19. Each CDR3 is given with its conserved first and last residue. A D gene is named only where the DNA matches it firmly. The listing skips clone size in some rows; elsewhere it reads once, few, many or a size class.

d_call j_call v_call clone_size cdr3_aa cdr3_nt
. TRBJ1-3 TRBV4-1 . CASSPGLGRRNTIYF TGCGCCAGCAGCCCAGGACTGGGCAGGAGAAACACCATATATTTT
TRBD1 TRBJ1-1 TRBV6-1 . CASSEVGTGRTEAFF TGTGCCAGCAGTGAAGTAGGGACAGGGCGGACTGAAGCTTTCTTT
TRBD1 TRBJ1-6 TRBV13 . CASIQRDRGVLSPLHF TGTGCCAGCATCCAACGCGACAGGGGCGTATTATCACCCCTCCACTTT
. TRBJ2-3 TRBV21-1 . CASSKENGGGGPDTQYF TGTGCCAGCAGCAAAGAAAATGGGGGCGGGGGGCCAGATACGCAGTATTTT
. TRBJ1-6 TRBV6-1 . CASSELSSYNSPLHF TGTGCCAGCAGTGAATTGAGCTCCTATAATTCACCCCTCCACTTT
TRBD1 TRBJ2-7 TRBV19 . CASSTRDRGWEQYF TGTGCCAGTAGTACTAGGGACAGGGGGTGGGAGCAGTACTTC
. TRBJ2-3 TRBV6-6 . CASSPEAKRAKDTQYF TGTGCCAGCAGCCCGGAGGCGAAGCGGGCAAAAGATACGCAGTATTTT
TRBD1 TRBJ1-1 TRBV6-5 . CASRAQGGITEAFF TGTGCCAGCAGGGCACAGGGGGGGATCACTGAAGCTTTCTTT
TRBD1 TRBJ1-5 TRBV6-6 . CASRAPGTANQPQHF TGTGCCAGCAGAGCCCCCGGGACAGCAAATCAGCCCCAGCATTTT
. TRBJ1-5 TRBV18 few CASSPSLGGSNQPQHF TGTGCCAGCTCACCTAGTCTAGGGGGTAGCAATCAGCCCCAGCATTTT